The 27 T cell receptor beta chains in this list originate from one sample, sequenced in a study of T cell responses to AZD1222 COVID-19 vaccine. This table comes from immunoSEQ multiplex PCR, and its TCRdb copy is limited to in-frame clones, with some not included. The table shows about 120,000 clones, with around 86% occurring only once. Here the sequenced sample was peripheral blood, taken on day 0 of AZD1222 vaccination. The receptors derive from an adult in good health.

The chain uses TRBV3-1 (or the pseudogene TRBV3-2) and TRBJ1-5; weak D call: TRBD1 (6 bases). V gave up 0 bases and J gave up 7 bases, with 16 bases separating them. The CDR3 is 16 residues long. Germline CDR1 is LGHDT and CDR2 is YNNKEL (reference sequence). The CDR3: CASSQDLGGRGQPQHF. The DNA of the CDR3 is TGTGCCAGCAGCCAAGATTTAGGGGGAAGAGGACAGCCCCAGCATTTT.

The chain joins TRBV19 to TRBJ2-7; D not resolved. The V end was cut by 3 bases, the J end by 2 bases, with 20 bases between. There are 17 residues in the CDR3. CDR1 LNHDA and CDR2 SQIVND come from the germline V gene (reference sequence). The CDR3 DNA reads as TGTGCCAGTAGTATCACACTGGATCACAAACAACCCTACGAGCAGTACTTC. Its protein is CASSITLDHKQPYEQYF. Full variable domain (outside the CDR3, taken from reference TRBV19 and TRBJ2-7): DGGITQSPKYLFRKEGQNVTLSCEQNLNHDAMYWYRQDPGQGLRLIYYSQIVNDFQKGDIAEGYSVSREKKESFPLTVTSAQKNPTAFYLCASSITLDHKQPYEQYFGPGTRLTVT.

V and J are TRBV5-1 and TRBJ2-7, with unresolved D. Germline-derived CDR1 and CDR2 are SGHRS and YFSETQ. Deletions cut 2 bases from V and 4 bases from J, with 10 bases between. The CDR3 spans 13 residues. DNA for the CDR3: TGCGCCAGCAGCTTCGGTGGGTCGTACGAGCAGTACTTC. Residues: CASSFGGSYEQYF.

CDR3 sequence reads: CASSPRGNTAEGNIQYF. The CDR3 region has the DNA TGTGCCAGCAGCCCGAGGGGTAACACCGCAGAGGGGAACATTCAGTACTTC. V and J are TRBV7-8 and TRBJ2-4; D tentatively reads TRBD1 or TRBD2 (5 bases each). The CDR3 extends over 17 amino acids. Germline V gives CDR1 SGHVS, CDR2 FQNEAQ. Trimming shortened V by 5 bases and J by 7 bases, and 24 bases separated the two germline ends.

As regards this clone: One end of the junction is discordant with germline, which a read error may explain. The V and J genes are TRBV7-7 and TRBJ2-7, with 7 bases fitting TRBD1. CDR3 length: 13 residues. In germline, CDR1 is SSHAT, CDR2 FNYEAQ (reference sequence). The chain's CDR3 is CASSRDRAGVQYF. CDR3 nucleotide sequence: TGTGCTAGCAGCCGAGACAGGGCAGGGGTGCAGTACTTC.

The chain is built from TRBV12-3 or TRBV12-4 and TRBJ1-1; the D is unclear. The CDR3 runs to 12 residues. V dropped 11 bases and J dropped 0 bases, with 10 bases sitting between them. In DNA form, the CDR3 reads TGTGCCGCCATGCAAGTGAACACTGAAGCTTTCTTT. This gives the protein CAAMQVNTEAFF.

CDR3 sequence: CASSQGGSRTYNEQFF. CDR3 DNA sequence: TGCGCCAGCAGCCAAGGGGGGTCCAGAACTTACAATGAGCAGTTCTTC. This chain joins TRBV4-3 and TRBJ2-1; TRBD1 or TRBD2 may be the D gene (5 bases each). The length of the CDR3 is 16 residues. The ends were cut back, 1 base at V and 4 bases at J, with 14 bases in the middle. Germline lookup yields CDR1 LGHNA and CDR2 YSLEER.

The count of this clone is one. The chain joins TRBV3-1 (or the pseudogene TRBV3-2) to TRBJ1-2; the D gene is possibly TRBD1 (5 bases). CDR1 and CDR2 from the germline V gene are LGHDT and YNNKEL (reference sequence). CDR3 length: 12 amino acids. V was shortened by 4 bases and J by 8 bases, with 11 bases between the two germline ends. CDR3 bases: TGTGCCAGCAGCCCAGGGTACCACGGCTACACCTTC. Its translation is CASSPGYHGYTF.

The CDR3 DNA sequence: TGCGCCAGCAGCCACGGTGGGAGATATGGCTACACCTTC. Translated, it gives CASSHGGRYGYTF. This sequence joins TRBV4-1 and TRBJ1-2; no reliable D call. V lost 3 bases and J 5 bases, leaving 10 bases between the germline ends. The CDR3 covers 13 residues. The germline CDR1 and CDR2 sequences are MGHRA and YSYEKL.

DNA of the CDR3: TGCGCCAGCAGTGATTCAAAACGAGACACTGAAGCTTTCTTT. This codes for CASSDSKRDTEAFF. The V gene is TRBV10-1, the J gene TRBJ1-1; D not certain. The ends were cut back, 3 bases at V and 3 bases at J, with 11 bases in the middle. The germline V gene has CDR1 WNHNN and CDR2 SYGVQD (reference sequence). The CDR3 extends over 14 amino acids.

The chain is built from TRBV6-1 and TRBJ1-2, with D perhaps TRBD1 (6 bases). Germline CDR1 is MNHNS and CDR2 is SASEGT. The germline V and J ends were trimmed by 0 bases and 9 bases, with 20 bases remaining between them. The CDR3 is 16 amino acids. The CDR3 bases are TGTGCCAGCAGTGAAGCGCACAGGGTTCCCGGGATGCGCTACACCTTC. This gives the protein CASSEAHRVPGMRYTF.

The chain uses TRBV2 and TRBJ1-2; the D is unclear. CDR1 and CDR2 from the germline V gene are SNHLY and FYNNEI. Trimming took off 3 bases at V and 5 bases at J, with 4 bases between the two ends. This CDR3 is built from 11 residues. The DNA for the CDR3 is TGTGCCAGCAGTGAGATATATGGCTACACCTTC. Protein: CASSEIYGYTF.

J is TRBJ1-5 and V is TRBV4-1; no clear D. Trimming shortened V by 2 bases and J by 6 bases, and 8 bases separated the two germline ends. The CDR3 loop spans 13 amino acids. CDR1 MGHRA and CDR2 YSYEKL come from the germline V gene. Here the CDR3 reads CASSQTPGQPQHF. The DNA of the CDR3 is TGCGCCAGCAGCCAAACACCCGGTCAGCCCCAGCATTTT.

The CDR3 spells CASSKDRAYEQYF. CDR3 DNA: TGTGCCAGCAGCAAAGACAGGGCCTACGAGCAGTACTTC. The chain combines TRBV11-2 with TRBJ2-7; 7 nucleotides line up with TRBD1. Germline CDR1 is SGHAT and CDR2 is FQNNGV. The CDR3 consists of 13 residues. V lost 5 bases to trimming and J lost 2 bases; unmatched junction nucleotides: 3.

This chain links TRBV3-1 (or the pseudogene TRBV3-2) with TRBJ2-1; 9 positions agree with TRBD2. V shed 4 bases, J shed 5 bases, and the junction held 6 bases outside the gene matches. This CDR3 comprises 15 residues. Germline V gene sequence: CDR1 LGHDT, CDR2 YNNKEL (reference sequence). This chain's CDR3 is CASSRAGGPNNEQFF. Here the CDR3 DNA reads TGTGCCAGCAGCCGCGCGGGGGGGCCGAACAATGAGCAGTTCTTC.

This clone was seen just once. This chain joins TRBV18 and TRBJ2-7; possibly TRBD1 or TRBD2 for D (5 bases each). The germline CDR1 and CDR2 sequences are KGHSH and LQKENI. V lost 2 bases and J lost 5, with 13 bases in between. The CDR3 length is 14 residues. The CDR3, as DNA: TGTGCCAGCTCACCAGAGGGCAGGGCGGACGAGCAGTACTTC. It yields the protein CASSPEGRADEQYF.

The chain is built from TRBV7-9 and TRBJ1-2; TRBD1 matches at 11 bases. The CDR3 length is 13 residues. Trimming removed 3 bases from V and 8 bases from J; junction bases left unmatched: 2. The germline CDR1 and CDR2 sequences are SEHNR and FQNEAQ (reference sequence). Here the CDR3 reads CASSLDRGLGYTF. CDR3 bases: TGTGCCAGCAGCTTGGACAGGGGGCTCGGCTACACCTTC.

The genes are TRBV4-3 and TRBJ2-1, with TRBD2 identical over 10 bases. V shed 1 base and J 6 bases; nucleotides not matched to a gene: 18. This CDR3 contains 20 residues. Germline loops: CDR1 LGHNA, CDR2 YSLEER. The DNA for the CDR3 is TGCGCCAGCAGCCAAGCTGATCTTTGGGGGAGCGGGGGGGGCCTCAATGAGCAGTTCTTC. Translated: CASSQADLWGSGGGLNEQFF.

The chain recombines TRBV5-6 with TRBJ1-1; a possible D gene is TRBD1 (5 bases). This CDR3 is 13 amino acids long. V lost 2 bases and J 7 bases, leaving 12 bases between the germline ends. CDR1 is SGHDT and CDR2 is YYEEEE in the germline V gene. The CDR3 sequence: CASSLIGQIEAFF. The CDR3 DNA sequence: TGTGCCAGCAGCTTAATCGGACAAATTGAAGCTTTCTTT.

The chain is built from TRBV9 and TRBJ1-1, with D perhaps TRBD1 (5 bases). The CDR3 is 14 residues long. Trimming pared 3 bases from V and 1 base from J, leaving 10 bases between. CDR1 and CDR2 (germline): SGDLS, YYNGEE. The CDR3 here is CASSGPGGNTEAFF. CDR3 DNA: TGTGCCAGCAGCGGACCCGGGGGGAACACTGAAGCTTTCTTT.

CDR3 coding DNA: TGTGCCAGCAGCGAAGTCCCGGGACTCGGGGGCGGGGAGCTGTTTTTT. Translation gives CASSEVPGLGGGELFF. This rearrangement joins TRBV7-2 to TRBJ2-2; TRBD2 is a possible D gene (6 bases). V lost 5 bases and J 7 bases, leaving 20 bases between the germline ends. This CDR3 is 16 amino acids long. Germline V lookup: CDR1 SGHTA, CDR2 FQGNSA.

The chain couples TRBV12-3 or TRBV12-4 to TRBJ1-5; unclear D gene. V was shortened by 1 base and J by 11 bases, with 9 bases between the two germline ends. This CDR3 has 12 amino acids. CDR3 sequence reads: CASSLVMGSQHF. Here the CDR3 DNA reads TGTGCCAGCAGTTTAGTTATGGGGTCCCAGCATTTT.

A single count supports this clone. The chain uses TRBV19 and TRBJ2-7; D tentatively fits TRBD1 or TRBD2 (5 bases each). The CDR3 extends over 14 amino acids. Germline lookup yields CDR1 LNHDA and CDR2 SQIVND (reference sequence). V was cut by 1 base and J by 0 bases, with 7 bases left in between. CDR3 sequence (DNA): TGTGCCAGTAGTATAGGGGGGAGCTCCTACGAGCAGTACTTC. It yields the protein CASSIGGSSYEQYF.

On this clone itself: At one end the junction does not follow the germline gene, possibly because of a read error. The chain employs TRBV18 and TRBJ1-3, with D perhaps matching TRBD1 (5 bases). Germline CDR1 reads KGHSH; CDR2 reads LQKENI. There are 16 residues in the CDR3. The CDR3 loop is CASSPTRESSGNTIYF. Here the CDR3 DNA reads TGTGCCAGTTCACCGACCAGGGAATCCTCTGGAAACACCATATATTTT.

The chain links TRBV5-1 to TRBJ2-1; tentatively, D is TRBD2 (6 bases). The CDR3 loop spans 16 amino acids. Trimming took 7 bases from V and 4 from J, leaving 21 bases between them. CDR1 SGHRS and CDR2 YFSETQ come from the germline V gene. DNA of the CDR3: TGCGCCAGCCGATCCCCCGCGGGGTCGGCGTACAATGAGCAGTTCTTC. Translating it yields CASRSPAGSAYNEQFF.

This clone was observed once. The chain has TRBV15 and TRBJ1-2, with 8 bases fitting TRBD1. Germline V CDR1 and CDR2: LNHNV, YYDKDF (reference sequence). This CDR3 spans 16 amino acids. The trim removed 7 bases at V and 6 bases at J, leaving 16 bases unmatched. In nucleotides, the CDR3 is TGTGCCACCATTCCGGGACAGGCCCTCTCTGTGCATGGCTACACCTTC. It encodes CATIPGQALSVHGYTF.

V gene TRBV2 combines with J gene TRBJ1-4, with D maybe TRBD1 (6 bases). The CDR3 sequence is 14 residues long. Germline-derived CDR1 and CDR2 are SNHLY and FYNNEI. V was trimmed by 4 bases and J by 4 bases, leaving 10 bases between them. The CDR3, as DNA: TGTGCCAGCAGTGGACAGGCCCGTAATGAAAAACTGTTTTTT. Its protein is CASSGQARNEKLFF. Full variable domain (remainder filled in from reference TRBV2 and TRBJ1-4): EPEVTQTPSHQVTQMGQEVILRCVPISNHLYFYWYRQILGQKVEFLVSFYNNEISEKSEIFDDQFSVERPDGSNFTLKIRSTKLEDSAMYFCASSGQARNEKLFFGSGTQLSVL.